This entry lists 12 T cell receptor beta chains sequenced from one sample in a study of cytomegalovirus exposure and HLA in healthy donors. The PCR employed 60 Vbeta primers together with 13 Jbeta primers. The repertoire was sequenced with immunoSEQ multiplex PCR; TCRdb's copy has only in-frame clones and lacks some. The data contain over 100,000 clones, about 61% of them singletons. The sample taken for sequencing was PBMCs. Every receptor here comes from a woman aged 25-40 years in good health and CMV-seronegative.

This clone was counted only a few times. The chain couples TRBV4-1 to TRBJ1-5, with 7 bases identical to TRBD1. Germline V gives CDR1 MGHRA, CDR2 YSYEKL. The CDR3 consists of 15 residues. V was clipped by 0 bases and J by 2 bases; unmatched bases: 1. DNA of the CDR3: TGCGCCAGCAGCCAAGATGGACAGGGCAATCAGCCCCAGCATTTT. Amino acid sequence: CASSQDGQGNQPQHF.

CDR3 sequence reads: CASSEPRGSNQPQHF. The DNA of the CDR3 is TGTGCCAGCAGTGAACCTCGGGGTAGCAATCAGCCCCAGCATTTT. The chain uses TRBV6-1 and TRBJ1-5, with D hard to call. The germline V and J ends were trimmed by 2 bases and 0 bases, with 8 bases remaining between them. The CDR3 contains 15 residues. CDR1 is MNHNS, CDR2 SASEGT, per germline.

Note on this clone: Compared with germline, one end of the junction differs, possibly owing to a read error. V usage is TRBV5-8 and J usage is TRBJ2-7; tentative D call: TRBD2 (6 bases). The germline V gene encodes CDR1 SGHTS and CDR2 YDEGEE. This CDR3 is built from 12 residues. The CDR3 reads CASSLAVAGRNF. CDR3 DNA sequence: TGTGCCAGCAGCTTGGCAGTGGCCGGGAGAAACTTC.

This chain uses TRBV2 with TRBJ1-6, with 7 bases matching TRBD1. The V segment lost 2 bases and the J segment 10 bases; nucleotides outside the gene matches: 8. The germline V gene encodes CDR1 SNHLY and CDR2 FYNNEI. This CDR3 is built from 15 residues. CDR3: CASSERQGVGSPLHF. In nucleotides, the CDR3 is TGTGCCAGCAGTGAACGCCAGGGGGTAGGGTCACCCCTCCACTTT. The full variable domain, its missing parts supplied by reference TRBV2 and TRBJ1-6, is EPEVTQTPSHQVTQMGQEVILRCVPISNHLYFYWYRQILGQKVEFLVSFYNNEISEKSEIFDDQFSVERPDGSNFTLKIRSTKLEDSAMYFCASSERQGVGSPLHFGNGTRLTVT.

CDR3 sequence (DNA): TGTGCCAGTAGTAGCTACCAAAGGGGGTACAACACTGAAGCTTTCTTT. This translates into CASSSYQRGYNTEAFF. This chain connects TRBV19 to TRBJ1-1, with a weak D call TRBD1 (6 bases). CDR1 and CDR2 (germline): LNHDA, SQIVND (reference sequence). V was clipped by 4 bases and J by 2 bases, with 17 bases between them. The CDR3 extends over 16 amino acids.

The rearrangement uses TRBV6-1 and TRBJ2-7; TRBD1 might be the D (5 bases). The CDR3 is 12 amino acids. Germline CDR1 reads MNHNS; CDR2 reads SASEGT. Trimming stripped 2 bases from V and 5 bases from J, with 7 bases between. The DNA of the CDR3 is TGTGCCAGCAGTGAATGGGGCAACGAGCAGTACTTC. Translated, it gives CASSEWGNEQYF.

The V call is TRBV6-5, the J call TRBJ2-2; the match to TRBD1 covers 7 bases. Germline V gives CDR1 MNHEY, CDR2 SVGAGI. V lost 7 bases, J lost 1 base, and 6 bases stayed unmatched. CDR3 length equals 15 residues. As DNA, the CDR3 is TGTGCCAGCACCTTTACAGGGGAGAACACCGGGGAGCTGTTTTTT. Translating gives CASTFTGENTGELFF.

The rearrangement links TRBV6-5 to TRBJ1-1; 7 positions match TRBD1. CDR3 length: 15 residues. Germline values: CDR1 MNHEY, CDR2 SVGAGI. The V and J ends lost 6 bases and 0 bases, in that order; junction bases with no gene match: 7. The CDR3 spells CASSPSGGLNTEAFF. The CDR3 region has the DNA TGTGCCAGCAGCCCATCAGGGGGTTTGAACACTGAAGCTTTCTTT.

This sequence joins TRBV5-4 and TRBJ1-2; D remains unclear. V was shortened by 1 base and J by 6 bases, with 16 bases between the two germline ends. Germline CDR1 reads SGHNT; CDR2 reads YYREEE (reference sequence). The CDR3 extends over 15 amino acids. The chain's CDR3 is CASSLRQEVGDGYTF. The CDR3 DNA follows: TGTGCCAGCAGCTTGCGGCAGGAAGTGGGTGATGGCTACACCTTC.

This sequence joins TRBV14 and TRBJ1-6; possibly TRBD1 for D (5 bases). This CDR3 region has 16 residues. Germline CDR1 SGHDN, CDR2 FVKESK. V was clipped by 4 bases and J by 5 bases, with 15 bases between them. The chain's CDR3 is CASSPGGGPNNSPLHF. CDR3 DNA: TGTGCCAGCAGCCCCGGGGGGGGTCCCAATAATTCACCCCTCCACTTT.

This clone has more than one count but fewer than ten. The V gene is TRBV6-6, the J gene TRBJ1-4; D unresolved. V dropped 6 bases and J dropped 6 bases, with 8 bases sitting between them. The germline gives CDR1 MNHNY, CDR2 SVGAGI (reference sequence). This CDR3 spans 12 amino acids. The CDR3 loop is CASRAGHEKLFF. The CDR3 nucleotides read TGTGCCAGCAGGGCAGGCCATGAAAAACTGTTTTTT.

The chain employs TRBV13 and TRBJ2-1, with a tentative D call TRBD1 (6 bases). The CDR3 runs to 16 residues. V was shortened by 5 bases and J by 11 bases, with 25 bases between the two germline ends. Germline V gene data show CDR1 as PRHDT and CDR2 as FYEKMQ (reference sequence). CDR3 protein: CASSLRQANPDPQQFF. CDR3 coding DNA: TGTGCCAGCAGCCTGAGACAGGCAAACCCTGATCCGCAGCAGTTCTTC.